The next 14 T cell receptor beta chains were all read from a single sample in a study of blood T cells in healthy people across ages. Alongside a J-beta primer mix, a sample-barcoded 5' primer served in a second PCR lasting 7 to 11 cycles. MiXCR was run by TCRdb on the 5' RACE reads, yielding one entry per CDR3 protein. The table lists roughly 2 million distinct CDR3 sequences, about 49% of them singletons, with 2% to 2.5% in the top ten. Sequencing used blood. Receptors originate from a woman in her 40s in good health.

This sequence joins TRBV9 and TRBJ1-1; D unclear. CDR1 and CDR2 from the germline V gene are SGDLS and YYNGEE. This CDR3 contains 12 residues. Trimming pared 0 bases from V and 6 bases from J, leaving 6 bases between. In DNA, the CDR3 is TGTGCCAGCAGCGTAGCTGGATCTGAAGCTTTCTTT. Its translation is CASSVAGSEAFF. Full variable domain (rest looked up from reference TRBV9 and TRBJ1-1): DSGVTQTPKHLITATGQRVTLRCSPRSGDLSVYWYQQSLDQGLQFLIQYYNGEERAKGNILERFSAQQFPDLHSELNLSSLELGDSALYFCASSVAGSEAFFGQGTRLTVV.

This chain links TRBV27 with TRBJ2-1, with 13 positions matching TRBD2. The CDR3 sequence is 17 residues long. V shed 4 bases, J shed 6 bases, and the junction held 9 bases outside the gene matches. Germline V gene lookup returns CDR1 MNHEY and CDR2 SMNVEV (reference sequence). CDR3 in amino acids: CASSSRLAGGQGNEQFF. The CDR3 nucleotides read TGTGCCAGCAGTTCGAGACTAGCGGGGGGACAGGGCAATGAGCAGTTCTTC.

DNA of the CDR3: TGTGCCACCAGTGATTTGTGGGGAGAGGAAGAGACCCAGTACTTC. Residues: CATSDLWGEEETQYF. The rearrangement uses TRBV24-1 and TRBJ2-5; tentatively, D is TRBD2 (5 bases). This CDR3 is 15 amino acids long. Germline-derived CDR1 and CDR2 are KGHDR and SFDVKD. The germline V and J ends were trimmed by 0 bases and 3 bases, with 10 bases remaining between them.

The chain joins TRBV28 to TRBJ2-5, with a weak D call TRBD2 (5 bases). The CDR3 has 17 amino acids. Trimming removed 2 bases at V and 4 bases at J, with 20 bases between. Germline CDR1 MDHEN, CDR2 SYDVKM. This CDR3 reads CASSLALAGWAGETQYF. In nucleotides, the CDR3 is TGTGCCAGCAGTTTAGCTTTGGCGGGTTGGGCCGGAGAGACCCAGTACTTC.

This clonotype appeared a single time. Being one base from a much bigger clone, this may be a read error. The V and J genes are TRBV6-2 or TRBV6-3 and TRBJ2-7; weak D call: TRBD1 (5 bases). CDR3 length: 14 residues. Trimming cost V 2 bases and J 3 bases, with 11 bases left between them. Germline CDR1 and CDR2: MNHEY and SVGEGT. The DNA of the CDR3 is TGTGCCAGCAGTTACGGGGCCGATTACTACGAGCAGTACTTC. Translated: CASSYGADYYEQYF.

This clonotype has more than one count but fewer than ten. The chain combines TRBV6-2 or TRBV6-3 with TRBJ2-4, with 9 bases matching TRBD1. This CDR3 comprises 13 residues. With V trimmed by 6 bases and J by 13 bases, 10 bases remained unmatched. The germline CDR1 and CDR2 sequences are MNHEY and SVGEGT. CDR3 sequence: CASRTGTGSLQYF. The CDR3, as DNA: TGTGCCAGCAGGACCGGGACAGGGTCTCTGCAGTACTTC.

A few counts support this clonotype. The chain has TRBV5-1 and TRBJ2-7, with 8 bases aligning to TRBD1. V dropped 6 bases and J dropped 2; count of bases not matched to a gene: 7. The germline V gene encodes CDR1 SGHRS and CDR2 YFSETQ. CDR3 length: 14 amino acids. The CDR3 DNA reads TGCGCCAGCACCCTGAGACAGGGGACCTACGAGCAGTACTTC. Its translation: CASTLRQGTYEQYF. The full variable domain, with the rest looked up from reference TRBV5-1 and TRBJ2-7, is KAGVTQTPRYLIKTRGQQVTLSCSPISGHRSVSWYQQTPGQGLQFLFEYFSETQRNKGNFPGRFSGRQFSNSRSEMNVSTLELGDSALYLCASTLRQGTYEQYFGPGTRLTVT.

This clonotype was detected only a few times. The J gene is TRBJ2-5, the V gene TRBV3-1; TRBD2 agrees at 7 bases. The CDR3 consists of 16 residues. J was trimmed by 4 bases and V by 1 base; bases with no gene match: 9. Germline CDR1 and CDR2: LGHDT and YNNKEL (reference sequence). CDR3 coding DNA: TGTGCCAGCAGCCAAGTCAGCGGGGCTACTGGAGAGACCCAGTACTTC. Protein product: CASSQVSGATGETQYF.

The chain combines TRBV29-1 with TRBJ2-5; D is unresolved. The CDR3 length is 14 residues. The V gene lost 7 bases and the J gene lost 4 bases, with 19 bases spanning the gap. Germline-derived CDR1 and CDR2 are SQVTM and ANQGSEA. DNA for the CDR3: TGCAGCGCCACTCCGAGGACGACGGGAGAGACCCAGTACTTC. Protein: CSATPRTTGETQYF.

The chain combines TRBV20-1 with TRBJ2-7, with 14 positions matching TRBD2. CDR1 is DFQATT, CDR2 SNEGSKA, per germline (reference sequence). Losses at the gene ends were 3 bases for V and 3 bases for J; bases not matched to a gene: 4. The CDR3 runs 15 residues. The CDR3 coding sequence is TGCAGTGCTAGCGCCGGGACTAGCGGGGGCTACGAGCAGTACTTC. Translated, it gives CSASAGTSGGYEQYF.

In this sample, this clonotype turned up a few times. This chain connects TRBV4-1 to TRBJ2-5; TRBD2 matches 9 bases. Trimming removed 0 bases from V and 2 bases from J; junction bases left unmatched: 7. Germline V CDR1 and CDR2: MGHRA, YSYEKL. The CDR3 spans 17 residues. CDR3: CASSQDWLAGPQETQYF. CDR3 DNA sequence: TGCGCCAGCAGCCAAGACTGGCTAGCGGGGCCTCAAGAGACCCAGTACTTC.

In its sample, this clonotype was seen a few times. The chain employs TRBV7-2 and TRBJ1-2, with a possible D match to TRBD1 (6 bases). The V end lost 5 bases, the J end lost 8 bases, and 15 bases lay between the germline ends. Germline V lookup: CDR1 SGHTA, CDR2 FQGNSA. The CDR3 loop spans 13 amino acids. The CDR3 protein is CASSQRGFKGYTF. CDR3 sequence (DNA): TGTGCCAGCAGCCAGAGGGGGTTCAAAGGCTACACCTTC.

This clonotype was recorded at least ten times. CDR3 region: CASSPQRDTQYF. Written as DNA, the CDR3 is TGTGCCAGCAGTCCTCAGAGAGATACGCAGTATTTT. The chain recombines TRBV7-2 with TRBJ2-3; no definite D call. The CDR3 has 12 amino acids. Germline CDR1 SGHTA, CDR2 FQGNSA. V was trimmed by 6 bases and J by 5 bases, leaving 9 bases between them.

CDR3 residues: CASSPEGRGTDTQYF. In nucleotides, the CDR3 is TGTGCCAGCAGCCCCGAGGGCAGGGGCACAGATACGCAGTATTTT. V is TRBV9 and J is TRBJ2-3; D could derive from TRBD1 or TRBD2 (5 bases each). Germline V gene data show CDR1 as SGDLS and CDR2 as YYNGEE. This CDR3 has 15 amino acids. Trimming pared 4 bases from V and 1 base from J, leaving 13 bases between.